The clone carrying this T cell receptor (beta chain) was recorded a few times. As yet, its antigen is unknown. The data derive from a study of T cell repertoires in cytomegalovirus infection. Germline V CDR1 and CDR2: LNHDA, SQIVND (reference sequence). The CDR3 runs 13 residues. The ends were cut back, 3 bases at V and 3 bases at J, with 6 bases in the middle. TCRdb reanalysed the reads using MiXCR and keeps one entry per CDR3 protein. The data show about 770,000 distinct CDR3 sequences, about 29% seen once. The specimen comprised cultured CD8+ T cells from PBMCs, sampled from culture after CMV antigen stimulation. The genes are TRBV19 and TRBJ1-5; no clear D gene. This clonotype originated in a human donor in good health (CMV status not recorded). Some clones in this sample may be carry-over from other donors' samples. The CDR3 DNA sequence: TGTGCCAGTAGTATCGGGGTCAATCAGCCCCAGCATTTT. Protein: CASSIGVNQPQHF.